This T cell receptor beta chain was observed in a study of blood T cell repertoires in COVID-19. Overall study: Sample material is recorded as cDNA or gDNA derived from T cells, B-cell-depleted T cells, or PBMCs.

Authors' data handling: The authors estimated nucleated cell counts from reference gene primer amplification. Data came from immunoSEQ multiplex PCR; TCRdb stores just in-frame clones and leaves some out. V, J and clone size are those of that table, while D and trimming were read from the DNA. The sample holds about 190,000 clones, around 80% seen once. Seattle's cohort entered during active infection and was followed longitudinally. The sequence was obtained from a woman aged 60-75 years with COVID-19, enrolled during active disease. Sequenced input: peripheral blood.

The CDR3 bases are TGTGCCAGCAGCCCTACCGGCGCGGCAGGGCCTAATCAGCCCCAGCATTTT. The encoded protein is CASSPTGAAGPNQPQHF. The V call is TRBV28, the J call TRBJ1-5; TRBD1 is a possible D gene (5 bases). The V end was cut by 6 bases, the J end by 4 bases, with 22 bases between. CDR1 is MDHEN and CDR2 is SYDVKM in the germline V gene. CDR3 size: 17 residues.